A selection of T cell receptor beta chains follows, all from one sample in a study of human T cells and chemical hapten exposure. Using its own MiXCR run on the RACE reads, TCRdb lists one record per CDR3 protein. The sample includes roughly 50,000 distinct CDR3 sequences, 11% of them seen just once. The sample in question was whole blood, obtained in connection with sensitization to the hapten diphenylcyclopropenone (DPC). Receptor source: a woman aged 40 to 50 with alopecia areata. Some clones in this sample may be carry-over from other donors' samples. Both conserved end residues are part of each CDR3. A D gene is named only where the DNA matches it firmly. Part of the rows lack a size; the others show once, few, many or a class for expanded clones.

clone size	V gene	D gene	J gene	CDR3 protein	CDR3 DNA
-	TRBV20-1	TRBD1	TRBJ2-2	CSAGRPGTGSGELFF	TGCAGTGCTGGGCGTCCCGGGACAGGGTCCGGGGAGCTGTTTTTT
many	TRBV6-1	-	TRBJ1-1	CAAGGGQGRTEAFF	TGTGCCGCTGGAGGTGGGCAGGGGCGGACTGAAGCTTTCTTT
many	TRBV6-5	-	TRBJ2-3	CASRNYEYTQYF	TGTGCCAGCAGGAACTACGAGTATACGCAGTATTTT
many	TRBV28	-	TRBJ2-7	CASSLLETGVEEQYF	TGTGCCAGCAGTTTATTGGAGACGGGGGTGGAGGAGCAGTACTTC
-	TRBV5-4	-	TRBJ2-5	CASSSGTEFQETQYF	TGTGCCAGCAGCTCCGGGACGGAGTTTCAAGAGACCCAGTACTTC
many	TRBV29-1	TRBD1	TRBJ2-7	CSVQTGGYEQYF	TGCAGCGTCCAGACAGGGGGCTACGAGCAGTACTTC
many	TRBV29-1	-	TRBJ2-3	CSVGTLSTDTQYF	TGCAGCGTCGGGACCCTGAGCACAGATACGCAGTATTTT
few	TRBV20-1	-	TRBJ2-7	CSARVGGGAYEQYF	TGCAGTGCTAGAGTGGGAGGGGGCGCCTACGAGCAGTACTTC
few	TRBV7-9	TRBD1	TRBJ2-7	CASSLGQGPSEQYF	TGTGCCAGCAGCTTAGGACAGGGCCCCTCCGAGCAGTACTTC
many	TRBV6-2/TRBV6-3	TRBD2	TRBJ2-3	CASRGGQRGHTDTQYF	TGTGCCAGCAGGGGGGGCCAGCGGGGGCACACAGATACGCAGTATTTT
many	TRBV29-1	-	TRBJ2-5	CSGTGPQETQYF	TGCAGCGGGACCGGACCCCAAGAGACCCAGTACTTC
-	TRBV20-1	-	TRBJ2-6	CSARDQTDIASGANVLTF	TGCAGTGCTAGAGACCAGACAGATATCGCTTCGGGGGCCAACGTCCTGACTTTC
many	TRBV14	-	TRBJ2-3	CASSQRWTDTQYF	TGTGCCAGCAGCCAACGTTGGACAGATACGCAGTATTTT
many	TRBV24-1	-	TRBJ1-2	CATSDSTEGGLNYGYTF	TGTGCCACCAGTGATTCGACCGAGGGGGGTTTAAACTATGGCTACACCTTC